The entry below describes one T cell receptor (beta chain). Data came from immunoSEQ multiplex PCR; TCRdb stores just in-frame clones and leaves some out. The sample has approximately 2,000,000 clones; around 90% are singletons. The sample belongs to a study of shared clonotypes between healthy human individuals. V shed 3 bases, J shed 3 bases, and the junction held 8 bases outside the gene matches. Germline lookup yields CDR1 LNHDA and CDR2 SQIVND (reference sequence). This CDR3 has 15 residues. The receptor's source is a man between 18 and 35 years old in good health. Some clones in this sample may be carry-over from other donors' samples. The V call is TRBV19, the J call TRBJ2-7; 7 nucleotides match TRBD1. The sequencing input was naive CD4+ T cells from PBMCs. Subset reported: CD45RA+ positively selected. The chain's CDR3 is CASSIAGTENYEQYF. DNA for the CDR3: TGTGCCAGTAGTATTGCCGGGACAGAAAACTACGAGCAGTACTTC. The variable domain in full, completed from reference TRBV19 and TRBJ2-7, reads DGGITQSPKYLFRKEGQNVTLSCEQNLNHDAMYWYRQDPGQGLRLIYYSQIVNDFQKGDIAEGYSVSREKKESFPLTVTSAQKNPTAFYLCASSIAGTENYEQYFGPGTRLTVT.